Below, 23 T cell receptor beta chains from the same sample are listed, as sequenced in a study of cytomegalovirus exposure and HLA in healthy donors. The PCR used 60 Vbeta and 13 Jbeta primers. Assay used: immunoSEQ multiplex PCR; TCRdb lists only in-frame clones, some missing. The sample has about 140,000 clones, approximately 71% seen once. Sample: PBMCs. The origin of the receptors is a woman between 45 and 60 years old in good health and CMV-seronegative.

The V and J genes are TRBV7-8 and TRBJ1-4, with 7 bases identical to TRBD1. CDR1 and CDR2 (germline): SGHVS, FQNEAQ. The junction had 6 bases not matched to a gene; V was cut back by 5 bases and J by 0 bases. The CDR3 is 16 amino acids. Written as DNA, the CDR3 is TGTGCCAGCAGCCGCAACAGGGGCGCAACTAATGAAAAACTGTTTTTT. Its protein product is CASSRNRGATNEKLFF. Looking up the rest from reference TRBV7-8 and TRBJ1-4 gives the full variable domain: GAGVSQSPRYKVAKRGQDVALRCDPISGHVSLFWYQQALGQGPEFLTYFQNEAQLDKSGLPSDRFFAERPEGSVSTLKIQRTQQEDSAVYLCASSRNRGATNEKLFFGSGTQLSVL.

The gene calls are TRBV7-8 and TRBJ1-1; weak D call: TRBD1 (5 bases). The CDR3 contains 14 residues. CDR1 is SGHVS, CDR2 FQNEAQ, per germline. V lost 3 bases and J 1 base, leaving 9 bases between the germline ends. This chain's CDR3 is CASSFRAGNTEAFF. The CDR3 coding sequence is TGTGCCAGCAGCTTCAGGGCTGGGAACACTGAAGCTTTCTTT.

This clone was seen only once. V is TRBV6-6 and J is TRBJ2-1; TRBD2 is a possible D gene (5 bases). The CDR3 sequence is 14 residues long. From germline, CDR1 is MNHNY and CDR2 SVGAGI (reference sequence). V shed 8 bases and J shed 4 bases, with 15 bases lying between them. CDR3 amino acids: CASVSPGFYNEQFF. As DNA, the CDR3 is TGTGCCAGCGTGTCCCCGGGATTTTACAATGAGCAGTTCTTC.

This clone was found a few times. The chain joins TRBV27 to TRBJ1-3; a possible D gene is TRBD1 (6 bases). The length of the CDR3 is 15 residues. The V end was cut by 5 bases, the J end by 2 bases, with 13 bases between. The V gene's germline CDR1 is MNHEY and CDR2 SMNVEV (reference sequence). CDR3 amino acids: CASSPTGSAGNTIYF. The CDR3 bases are TGTGCCAGCAGTCCAACAGGGTCCGCTGGAAACACCATATATTTT.

This clone was found once. Compared with germline, one end of the junction differs, possibly owing to a read error. This rearrangement joins TRBV6-6 to TRBJ1-2; D is perhaps TRBD1 (5 bases). Germline V gene sequence: CDR1 MNHNY, CDR2 SVGAGI (reference sequence). There are 15 residues in the CDR3. CDR3 bases: TGTGTCAGCAGACCGGGACTAGACTACGGCTATGGCTACACCTTC. The encoded protein is CVSRPGLDYGYGYTF.

The chain couples TRBV29-1 to TRBJ2-7; 10 nucleotides align to TRBD1. The CDR3 sequence is 15 residues long. With V trimmed by 7 bases and J by 3 bases, 12 bases remained unmatched. Germline V gene lookup returns CDR1 SQVTM and CDR2 ANQGSEA. CDR3 sequence reads: CSARGGTGALYEQYF. The CDR3 DNA sequence: TGCAGCGCCCGAGGGGGGACAGGGGCCCTCTACGAGCAGTACTTC.

V and J are TRBV10-1 and TRBJ1-1; the D gene is possibly TRBD1 (5 bases). Trimming left V 7 bases short and J 3 bases short, with 12 bases between. This CDR3 is built from 13 residues. From germline, CDR1 is WNHNN and CDR2 SYGVQD (reference sequence). Here the CDR3 reads CASKRGFDTEAFF. The CDR3 DNA reads TGCGCCAGCAAACGGGGGTTCGACACTGAAGCTTTCTTT.

The gene calls are TRBV7-9 and TRBJ2-7; TRBD2 agrees at 10 bases. From germline, CDR1 is SEHNR and CDR2 FQNEAQ (reference sequence). The J segment lost 0 bases and the V segment lost 2 bases, leaving 7 bases of the junction unmatched. The CDR3 has 17 amino acids. CDR3 bases: TGTGCCAGCAGCTTAACCTATAGCGGGGGGAGCTCCTACGAGCAGTACTTC. Its translation: CASSLTYSGGSSYEQYF.

CDR3 amino acids: CASQSLSSTDTQYF. The CDR3 bases are TGTGCCAGTCAGTCCCTGTCTAGCACAGATACGCAGTATTTT. The V gene is TRBV10-3, the J gene TRBJ2-3; D uncertain. In germline, CDR1 is ENHRY, CDR2 SYGVKD. The V end lost 10 bases, the J end lost 0 bases, and 14 bases lay between the germline ends. The CDR3 spans 14 residues.

This rearrangement joins TRBV5-1 to TRBJ1-1; D remains ambiguous. V dropped 2 bases and J dropped 0 bases, with 11 bases sitting between them. Germline V gene lookup returns CDR1 SGHRS and CDR2 YFSETQ. This CDR3 spans 15 amino acids. CDR3 in amino acids: CASSFTRQMNTEAFF. CDR3 coding DNA: TGCGCCAGCAGCTTTACCCGCCAGATGAACACTGAAGCTTTCTTT.

This clone has more than one count but fewer than ten. The J gene is TRBJ1-2, the V gene TRBV4-3; D is possibly TRBD1 (5 bases). Germline V CDR1 and CDR2: LGHNA, YSLEER. V lost 0 bases to trimming and J lost 5 bases, with 10 bases between them. The CDR3 totals 14 residues. CDR3 coding DNA: TGCGCCAGCAGCCAAGATCCCAGGGTGTATGGCTACACCTTC. Encoded protein: CASSQDPRVYGYTF.

This chain uses TRBV10-1 with TRBJ1-1, with a possible D match to TRBD1 (6 bases). Germline CDR1 and CDR2: WNHNN and SYGVQD (reference sequence). V lost 11 bases, J lost 0 bases, and 13 bases lay in between. The CDR3 is 13 amino acids. The CDR3 protein is CACSQGLNTEAFF. The CDR3, as DNA: TGCGCCTGTTCCCAGGGGTTGAACACTGAAGCTTTCTTT.

The genes are TRBV7-9 and TRBJ2-2, with a tentative D call TRBD1 (6 bases). The CDR3 contains 15 residues. Germline values: CDR1 SEHNR, CDR2 FQNEAQ (reference sequence). Trimming took off 3 bases at V and 3 bases at J, with 11 bases between the two ends. The CDR3 nucleotides read TGTGCCAGCAGCTTGGGGGCCAGCTACACCGGGGAGCTGTTTTTT. This sequence encodes CASSLGASYTGELFF.

The sample holds a few counts of this clone. In DNA form, the CDR3 reads TGCGCCAGCAGCGGGGGACAGGGGGCTCAGGGGGAGCAGTACTTC. Amino acid sequence: CASSGGQGAQGEQYF. This chain joins TRBV5-1 and TRBJ2-7, with 12 bases identical to TRBD1. The CDR3 has 15 amino acids. In germline, CDR1 is SGHRS, CDR2 YFSETQ. The ends lost 4 bases at V and 7 bases at J; junction bases unmatched: 9.

The rearrangement links TRBV19 to TRBJ1-1, with a tentative D call TRBD1 (6 bases). The V end lost 2 bases, the J end lost 5 bases, and 15 bases lay between the germline ends. This CDR3 is built from 15 residues. The V gene's germline CDR1 is LNHDA and CDR2 SQIVND (reference sequence). CDR3 protein: CASSIMGGARTEAFF. As DNA, the CDR3 is TGTGCCAGTAGTATAATGGGGGGGGCGCGGACTGAAGCTTTCTTT. Full variable domain (outside the CDR3, taken from reference TRBV19 and TRBJ1-1): DGGITQSPKYLFRKEGQNVTLSCEQNLNHDAMYWYRQDPGQGLRLIYYSQIVNDFQKGDIAEGYSVSREKKESFPLTVTSAQKNPTAFYLCASSIMGGARTEAFFGQGTRLTVV.

This chain connects TRBV15 to TRBJ1-2, with D unclear. The ends were cut back, 0 bases at V and 3 bases at J, with 11 bases in the middle. This CDR3 has 15 amino acids. Germline V gene lookup returns CDR1 LNHNV and CDR2 YYDKDF (reference sequence). CDR3 in amino acids: CATSRDPGVYYGYTF. CDR3 bases: TGTGCCACCAGCAGAGATCCAGGCGTCTACTATGGCTACACCTTC.

The chain carries TRBV6-1 and TRBJ1-5; tentative D call: TRBD1 (5 bases). This CDR3 contains 15 residues. Germline CDR1 is MNHNS and CDR2 is SASEGT. The V gene lost 6 bases and the J gene lost 0 bases, with 12 bases spanning the gap. In DNA form, the CDR3 reads TGTGCCAGCAGCCAGCCGACAGATAGCAATCAGCCCCAGCATTTT. It translates to CASSQPTDSNQPQHF.

V gene TRBV19 combines with J gene TRBJ1-5; 10 nucleotides align to TRBD1. Looked up from germline, CDR1 is LNHDA and CDR2 is SQIVND (reference sequence). CDR3 length: 15 residues. Losses at the gene ends were 5 bases for V and 4 bases for J; bases not matched to a gene: 5. Here the CDR3 DNA reads TGTGCCAGTAGTGGGACAGGGGCGATTAATCAGCCCCAGCATTTT. Protein: CASSGTGAINQPQHF.

V usage is TRBV5-4 and J usage is TRBJ2-1; 8 bases fit TRBD1. The V gene end was trimmed by 2 bases and the J gene end by 6 bases; junction bases not matched to a gene: 13. The CDR3 runs 17 residues. Germline CDR1 reads SGHNT; CDR2 reads YYREEE (reference sequence). The CDR3 DNA sequence: TGTGCCAGCAGCTTTGGACAGGGAAAGTTTTCCACCAATGAGCAGTTCTTC. Its translation is CASSFGQGKFSTNEQFF.

This clone was recorded only once. V is TRBV20-1 and J is TRBJ2-5; D might be TRBD2 (5 bases). This CDR3 region has 11 residues. Germline V gives CDR1 DFQATT, CDR2 SNEGSKA (reference sequence). Trimming took 6 bases from V and 5 from J, leaving 10 bases between them. CDR3 region: CSARRGETQYF. Here the CDR3 DNA reads TGCAGTGCCCGCCGCGGGGAGACCCAGTACTTC.

The rearrangement joins TRBV6-5 to TRBJ2-7; TRBD2 might be the D (5 bases). The CDR3 has 16 amino acids. V was cut by 0 bases and J by 1 base, with 13 bases left in between. Germline assignment: CDR1 MNHEY and CDR2 SVGAGI. As DNA, the CDR3 is TGTGCCAGCAGTTACTCCATAGAGCGGCCTTCCTACGAGCAGTACTTC. It yields the protein CASSYSIERPSYEQYF.

The chain has TRBV5-4 and TRBJ2-3; D is unclear. The CDR3 runs to 12 residues. The germline V and J ends were trimmed by 2 bases and 6 bases, with 7 bases remaining between them. Germline-derived CDR1 and CDR2 are SGHNT and YYREEE (reference sequence). CDR3 sequence reads: CASSFPLDTQYF. In DNA form, the CDR3 reads TGTGCCAGCAGCTTTCCTCTGGATACGCAGTATTTT. Combining the CDR3 with reference TRBV5-4 and TRBJ2-3 gives the whole variable domain ETGVTQSPTHLIKTRGQQVTLRCSSQSGHNTVSWYQQALGQGPQFIFQYYREEENGRGNFPPRFSGLQFPNYSSELNVNALELDDSALYLCASSFPLDTQYFGPGTRLTVL.

The rearrangement joins TRBV12-5 to TRBJ2-7; TRBD2 might be the D (5 bases). With 2 bases removed from V and 7 bases from J, the gap between germline ends came to 24 bases. Germline V CDR1 and CDR2: LGHNT, FRNRAP. CDR3 size: 17 residues. CDR3 region: CASGLLRTGSTTSEQYF. As DNA, the CDR3 is TGTGCTAGTGGTTTGCTAAGAACGGGGTCCACAACGAGTGAGCAGTACTTC.